Sequencing of this T cell receptor (beta chain) was carried out in a study of blood T cell repertoires in COVID-19. For the study at large: The analysed material was cDNA or gDNA that came from T cells, B-cell-depleted T cells, or PBMCs.

Germline V gives CDR1 MNHEY, CDR2 SVGAGI. This CDR3 has 14 amino acids. V dropped 5 bases and J dropped 5 bases, with 13 bases sitting between them. Participants were aged about 18 to 100 years, lived in around 25 US areas, and enrolled virtually. Clinical history reported by participants formed the basis on which cohorts were assigned. In the source study's methods: Reference gene primer amplification in the assay estimated nucleated cell counts. Produced via immunoSEQ multiplex PCR; TCRdb's table is partial and in-frame only. D and trimming were read from the DNA, whereas the V and J calls and clone size are those reported in that table. The sample consists of around 190,000 clones, 80% to 90% of them appearing once.

The chain carries TRBV6-5 and TRBJ2-4; TRBD2 might be the D (5 bases). This TCR came from a man aged 18 to 30 with acute COVID-19. The sequencing input was PBMCs or T cells enriched from blood (not recorded which). CDR3 amino acids: CASSRTLKENIQYF. The DNA for the CDR3 is TGTGCCAGCAGTCGGACTCTCAAGGAAAACATTCAGTACTTC.